Shown below are 23 T cell receptor beta chains from a single sample sequenced in a study of shared clonotypes between healthy human individuals. Generated by immunoSEQ multiplex PCR, the TCRdb table keeps only in-frame clones and is missing some. The repertoire includes approximately 2.3 million clones, more than 80% of them detected once, and roughly 0.36% sits in the top ten. What was sequenced was naive CD4+ T cells from PBMCs. The subset is: CD45RA+ positively selected. The receptors were sampled from a man between 18 and 29 years old in good health. Some clones in this sample may be carry-over from other donors' samples.

V is TRBV9 and J is TRBJ1-1, with D uncertain. V shed 2 bases and J shed 4 bases, with 12 bases lying between them. The CDR3 has 14 amino acids. CDR1 is SGDLS, CDR2 YYNGEE, per germline. In DNA form, the CDR3 reads TGTGCCAGCAGCGTCGTGACCTCGGGCACTGAAGCTTTCTTT. Translation gives CASSVVTSGTEAFF.

V gene TRBV5-4 combines with J gene TRBJ2-3; D not certain. Between the trimmed V and J ends, which lost 0 bases and 3 bases, there was a span of 14 bases. CDR1 is SGHNT and CDR2 is YYREEE in the germline V gene (reference sequence). This CDR3 contains 16 residues. For the CDR3, the DNA is TGTGCCAGCAGCTTGGCCCAACAGAGGATGACAGATACGCAGTATTTT. Translated: CASSLAQQRMTDTQYF.

The V call is TRBV9, the J call TRBJ2-3; tentative D call: TRBD1 (6 bases). The CDR3 loop spans 13 amino acids. The V gene lost 8 bases and the J gene lost 0 bases, with 10 bases spanning the gap. In germline, CDR1 is SGDLS, CDR2 YYNGEE. The CDR3 bases are TGTGCCAGACAGGGTTACAGCACAGATACGCAGTATTTT. Protein: CARQGYSTDTQYF.

This clone was picked up one time. The sample contains more than one DNA sequence encoding this CDR3. Here the CDR3 reads CASSRTGNQPQHF. CDR3 bases: TGTGCCAGCAGTCGGACAGGGAACCAGCCCCAGCATTTT. The rearrangement links TRBV2 to TRBJ1-5; 8 nucleotides line up with TRBD1. The CDR3 extends over 13 amino acids. Trimming at V came to 5 bases and at J to 7 bases, leaving 4 bases not matched to a gene. Germline values: CDR1 SNHLY, CDR2 FYNNEI.

The chain uses TRBV7-3 and TRBJ2-3; 7 bases are a match to TRBD2. The CDR3 is 15 amino acids. V trimming: 3 bases; J trimming: 6 bases; junction bases outside the gene matches: 9. The V gene's germline CDR1 is SGHTA and CDR2 FQGTGA. CDR3 amino acids: CASSLVGGQTDTQYF. Written as DNA, the CDR3 is TGTGCCAGCAGCTTGGTGGGAGGGCAAACGGATACGCAGTATTTT.

CDR3 coding DNA: TGTGCCAGCAGGGGAACTAGAGGCGGGAGGGGGGTGGCAGATACGCAGTATTTT. Translation gives CASRGTRGGRGVADTQYF. The rearrangement uses TRBV11-2 and TRBJ2-3; TRBD2 matches 9 bases. Germline V gene lookup returns CDR1 SGHAT and CDR2 FQNNGV. This CDR3 is 18 amino acids long. V shed 6 bases and J 4 bases; nucleotides not matched to a gene: 17.

The DNA for the CDR3 is TGTGCCAGCAGCTTAGTTGACGGAGCTCACTACGAGCAGTACTTC. It codes for CASSLVDGAHYEQYF. V is TRBV7-8 and J is TRBJ2-7; D gene ambiguous. The CDR3 has 15 amino acids. V lost 1 base and J lost 3, with 13 bases in between. Germline loops: CDR1 SGHVS, CDR2 FQNEAQ.

This clone occurred once. This sequence joins TRBV6-5 and TRBJ2-7; TRBD2 aligns across 14 bases. Germline trimming cut 5 bases from V and 6 bases from J; bases unmatched to any gene: 6. Germline assignment: CDR1 MNHEY and CDR2 SVGAGI. The CDR3 has 15 amino acids. In nucleotides, the CDR3 is TGTGCCAGCAGTACCCGACTAGCGGGAGGGCGCGAGCAGTACTTC. Translation: CASSTRLAGGREQYF.

The CDR3 DNA follows: TGTGCCAGCAGCTGGGAACCCACGAAGTACAATGAGCAGTTCTTC. It translates to CASSWEPTKYNEQFF. The rearrangement joins TRBV9 to TRBJ2-1; D call uncertain. Trimming left V 4 bases short and J 4 bases short, with 15 bases between. The germline V gene has CDR1 SGDLS and CDR2 YYNGEE. The CDR3 contains 15 residues.

The rearrangement links TRBV7-3 to TRBJ2-3; D is unclear. Trimming stripped 5 bases from V and 0 bases from J, with 15 bases between. The CDR3 length is 16 residues. Germline values: CDR1 SGHTA, CDR2 FQGTGA. CDR3 in DNA: TGTGCCAGCAGCATCGGACGGAGTTCTAGCACAGATACGCAGTATTTT. This encodes CASSIGRSSSTDTQYF.

V gene TRBV9 combines with J gene TRBJ1-3; D gene unclear. This CDR3 spans 14 amino acids. The V end lost 0 bases, the J end lost 3 bases, and 7 bases lay between the germline ends. Germline loops: CDR1 SGDLS, CDR2 YYNGEE. The CDR3 nucleotides read TGTGCCAGCAGCGTAGGTGGGAATGGAAACACCATATATTTT. Translated, it gives CASSVGGNGNTIYF.

This chain uses TRBV29-1 with TRBJ2-1; 9 bases are a match to TRBD2. Germline V lookup: CDR1 SQVTM, CDR2 ANQGSEA. This CDR3 is 17 amino acids long. V lost 1 base, J lost 0 bases, and 7 bases stayed unmatched. This chain's CDR3 is CSVEGRAGGTSYNEQFF. The DNA of the CDR3 is TGCAGCGTTGAAGGGCGCGCGGGAGGGACCTCCTACAATGAGCAGTTCTTC.

The chain uses TRBV18 and TRBJ2-4, with a weak D call TRBD1 (5 bases). The CDR3 length is 16 residues. Per the germline V gene, CDR1 is KGHSH and CDR2 is LQKENI. V shed 3 bases and J shed 1 base, with 13 bases lying between them. Here the CDR3 DNA reads TGTGCCAGCTCACCGCTCAGGGTCGAGGCCAAAAACATTCAGTACTTC. This gives the protein CASSPLRVEAKNIQYF.

CDR3 sequence reads: CAWSRPGVESLGYTF. In nucleotides, the CDR3 is TGTGCCTGGAGTCGTCCAGGGGTTGAGTCTCTAGGCTACACCTTC. The chain couples TRBV30 to TRBJ1-2, with D possibly matching TRBD1 (6 bases). The germline V gene encodes CDR1 GTSNPN and CDR2 SVGIG (reference sequence). The CDR3 spans 15 residues. V gave up 2 bases and J gave up 8 bases, with 21 bases separating them.

The chain employs TRBV29-1 and TRBJ2-1; D possibly corresponds to TRBD2 (7 bases). CDR3 length: 15 residues. V lost 6 bases and J lost 7, with 22 bases in between. Germline V CDR1 and CDR2: SQVTM, ANQGSEA. The CDR3 DNA is TGCAGCGTAGCAAATCGACTAGCCCAGGGGAATGAGCAGTTCTTC. Translating it yields CSVANRLAQGNEQFF.

CDR3 residues: CASSGLSAGVGEQYF. CDR3 nucleotides: TGTGCCAGCAGCGGCCTCTCCGCGGGAGTAGGAGAGCAGTACTTC. J is TRBJ2-7 and V is TRBV9, with TRBD2 matching over 7 bases. Germline lookup yields CDR1 SGDLS and CDR2 YYNGEE. The CDR3 runs 15 residues. V lost 3 bases to trimming and J lost 7 bases; unmatched junction nucleotides: 13.

The rearrangement links TRBV5-1 to TRBJ1-1; D ambiguous. CDR1 SGHRS and CDR2 YFSETQ come from the germline V gene. The V end was cut by 0 bases, the J end by 6 bases, with 9 bases between. This CDR3 has 13 residues. The DNA for the CDR3 is TGCGCCAGCAGCTTGGGAGGGCCCGCTGAAGCTTTCTTT. It is translated as CASSLGGPAEAFF.

The genes are TRBV7-9 and TRBJ1-2; D is unclear. Trimming pared 3 bases from V and 6 bases from J, leaving 17 bases between. Germline assignment: CDR1 SEHNR and CDR2 FQNEAQ (reference sequence). This CDR3 region has 15 residues. The chain's CDR3 is CASSFPRWGPDGYTF. The CDR3 nucleotides are TGTGCCAGCAGCTTCCCCAGGTGGGGTCCGGATGGCTACACCTTC. The whole variable domain, remainder taken from reference TRBV7-9 and TRBJ1-2, is DTGVSQNPRHKITKRGQNVTFRCDPISEHNRLYWYRQTLGQGPEFLTYFQNEAQLEKSRLLSDRFSAERPKGSFSTLEIQRTEQGDSAMYLCASSFPRWGPDGYTFGSGTRLTVV.

The chain uses TRBV7-6 and TRBJ1-6, with 7 positions matching TRBD1. The length of the CDR3 is 16 residues. CDR1 is SGHVS, CDR2 FNYEAQ, per germline. V shed 1 base, J shed 4 bases, and the junction held 4 bases outside the gene matches. The CDR3 coding sequence is TGTGCCAGCAGCTTAGGCGGGACAGCTTATAATTCACCCCTCCACTTT. Translating gives CASSLGGTAYNSPLHF. Complete variable domain (other parts from reference TRBV7-6 and TRBJ1-6): GAGVSQSPRYKVTKRGQDVALRCDPISGHVSLYWYRQALGQGPEFLTYFNYEAQQDKSGLPNDRFSAERPEGSISTLTIQRTEQRDSAMYRCASSLGGTAYNSPLHFGNGTRLTVT.

This clone occurred once. CDR3 protein: CASSLDNTEYNEQFF. The CDR3 DNA follows: TGCGCCAGCAGCTTGGATAATACAGAGTACAATGAGCAGTTCTTC. The chain employs TRBV5-1 and TRBJ2-1, with D uncertain. Germline CDR1 reads SGHRS; CDR2 reads YFSETQ. The CDR3 length is 15 residues. Trimming took off 0 bases at V and 4 bases at J, with 11 bases between the two ends.

The chain has TRBV5-4 and TRBJ2-3; 7 nucleotides agree with TRBD2. The J segment lost 4 bases and the V segment lost 3 bases, leaving 17 bases of the junction unmatched. The CDR3 extends over 18 amino acids. Germline values: CDR1 SGHNT, CDR2 YYREEE (reference sequence). CDR3 DNA: TGTGCCAGCAGCTGGGACCCACCCACTAGCGTGAGGGCAGATACGCAGTATTTT. Encoded protein: CASSWDPPTSVRADTQYF. Full variable domain (missing parts from reference TRBV5-4 and TRBJ2-3): ETGVTQSPTHLIKTRGQQVTLRCSSQSGHNTVSWYQQALGQGPQFIFQYYREEENGRGNFPPRFSGLQFPNYSSELNVNALELDDSALYLCASSWDPPTSVRADTQYFGPGTRLTVL.

The chain joins TRBV18 to TRBJ1-2; 7 bases fit TRBD1. CDR3 length: 14 residues. Germline-derived CDR1 and CDR2 are KGHSH and LQKENI. Trimming took 3 bases from V and 4 from J; bases not matched to a gene: 5. CDR3 coding DNA: TGTGCCAGCTCACCGCCGGGACAGACCTATGGCTACACCTTC. Translating it yields CASSPPGQTYGYTF.

V and J are TRBV11-3 and TRBJ2-3; 11 bases line up with TRBD2. This CDR3 region has 17 residues. After removal of 4 bases from V and 2 bases from J, the junction contained 8 bases not matched to a gene. Germline CDR1 SGHNT, CDR2 YENEEA. CDR3 in DNA: TGTGCCAGCAGCTCGCGACTAGCGGGGACCCTCACAGATACGCAGTATTTT. Its translation is CASSSRLAGTLTDTQYF.